Below are 17 T cell receptor beta chains sequenced from a single sample in a study of Graves' ophthalmopathy and Graves' hyperthyroidism. The study amplified TCR beta CDR3 regions using RNA transcripts. Scientists carried out first-round RT-PCR using HTBI primers and then a second-round multiplex PCR. A single record per CDR3 protein comes from TCRdb applying MiXCR to the multiplex PCR reads. The table includes a few hundred thousand distinct CDR3 sequences, roughly 15% detected once. The source material was peripheral blood. These receptors all stem from an adult woman with stable Graves' hyperthyroidism.

This clonotype turned up a few times. The chain has TRBV20-1 and TRBJ2-5; 9 positions match TRBD1. CDR1 and CDR2 from the germline V gene are DFQATT and SNEGSKA (reference sequence). The length of the CDR3 is 18 residues. J lost 5 bases, V lost 1 base, and 17 bases had no gene match. This CDR3 is CSARGTGTGPRSGETQYF. DNA of the CDR3: TGCAGTGCTAGAGGAACCGGGACAGGGCCCCGGTCCGGGGAGACCCAGTACTTC.

This clonotype was found many times. The chain has TRBV12-5 and TRBJ2-5; tentatively, D is TRBD2 (6 bases). Germline lookup yields CDR1 LGHNT and CDR2 FRNRAP. V lost 1 base and J lost 1, with 10 bases in between. The CDR3 extends over 15 amino acids. CDR3 residues: CASGLGLGIQETQYF. The DNA for the CDR3 is TGTGCTAGTGGTTTGGGACTAGGAATCCAAGAGACCCAGTACTTC. The full variable domain, completed using reference TRBV12-5 and TRBJ2-5, is DARVTQTPRHKVTEMGQEVTMRCQPILGHNTVFWYRQTMMQGLELLAYFRNRAPLDDSGMPKDRFSAEMPDATLATLKIQPSEPRDSAVYFCASGLGLGIQETQYFGPGTRLLVL.

In its sample, this clonotype was seen many times. V is TRBV7-9 and J is TRBJ2-7; 9 nucleotides agree with TRBD1. Trimming took 4 bases from V and 3 from J; bases not matched to a gene: 7. Germline CDR1 is SEHNR and CDR2 is FQNEAQ (reference sequence). There are 15 residues in the CDR3. The chain's CDR3 is CASSSRTGADYEQYF. CDR3 DNA sequence: TGTGCCAGCAGCTCACGGACAGGGGCAGACTACGAGCAGTACTTC.

This clonotype was detected ten times or more. The rearrangement uses TRBV28 and TRBJ2-2; 12 nucleotides line up with TRBD2. The ends lost 4 bases at V and 7 bases at J; junction bases unmatched: 4. The CDR3 is 15 amino acids. CDR1 is MDHEN, CDR2 SYDVKM, per germline. The CDR3 sequence: CASSSSGRADGELFF. The DNA for the CDR3 is TGTGCCAGCAGTTCTAGCGGGAGGGCCGACGGGGAGCTGTTTTTT. Combining the CDR3 with reference TRBV28 and TRBJ2-2 gives the whole variable domain DVKVTQSSRYLVKRTGEKVFLECVQDMDHENMFWYRQDPGLGLRLIYFSYDVKMKEKGDIPEGYSVSREKKERFSLILESASTNQTSMYLCASSSSGRADGELFFGEGSRLTVL.

This clonotype occurred many times. This sequence joins TRBV6-5 and TRBJ1-3; no firm D call. The CDR3 is 14 amino acids. From germline, CDR1 is MNHEY and CDR2 SVGAGI. The V gene lost 0 bases and the J gene lost 0 bases, with 3 bases spanning the gap. This chain's CDR3 is CASSYSSSGNTIYF. As DNA, the CDR3 is TGTGCCAGCAGTTACTCGAGCTCTGGAAACACCATATATTTT.

This clonotype was seen a handful of times. V and J are TRBV5-1 and TRBJ1-5, with D possibly TRBD1 on 6 matching bases. This CDR3 is 15 amino acids long. Trimming stripped 4 bases from V and 6 bases from J, with 17 bases between. Germline V gene lookup returns CDR1 SGHRS and CDR2 YFSETQ. This CDR3 reads CASSPSGHPLQPQHF. The CDR3 DNA reads TGCGCCAGCAGCCCATCGGGACACCCTCTTCAGCCCCAGCATTTT.

The table lists this clonotype with many counts. CDR3 DNA: TGTGCCAGCTCGGACAGACCCGCCAATCAGCCCCAGCATTTT. It encodes CASSDRPANQPQHF. This sequence joins TRBV3-1 and TRBJ1-5; the D gene is possibly TRBD1 (6 bases). Trimming took 8 bases from V and 3 from J, leaving 14 bases between them. CDR3 length: 14 residues. Germline V gene data show CDR1 as LGHDT and CDR2 as YNNKEL (reference sequence).

The table lists this clonotype with many counts. The rearrangement joins TRBV19 to TRBJ2-5; 7 bases align to TRBD1. The CDR3 is 15 amino acids. Trimming cost V 3 bases and J 5 bases; bases outside gene matches: 9. Germline V lookup: CDR1 LNHDA, CDR2 SQIVND (reference sequence). The CDR3: CASSMGDRLGETQYF. The CDR3 DNA follows: TGTGCCAGTAGTATGGGGGACAGACTCGGGGAGACCCAGTACTTC. Full variable domain (remainder filled in from reference TRBV19 and TRBJ2-5): DGGITQSPKYLFRKEGQNVTLSCEQNLNHDAMYWYRQDPGQGLRLIYYSQIVNDFQKGDIAEGYSVSREKKESFPLTVTSAQKNPTAFYLCASSMGDRLGETQYFGPGTRLLVL.

This clonotype was counted many times. In DNA form, the CDR3 reads TGTGCCAGCAGCCCCTTGGGGCGGGAGAAGGAGACCCAGTACTTC. As protein: CASSPLGREKETQYF. The chain recombines TRBV7-9 with TRBJ2-5, with TRBD2 matching 7 bases. V lost 5 bases, J lost 5 bases, and 11 bases stayed unmatched. Germline V gene data show CDR1 as SEHNR and CDR2 as FQNEAQ (reference sequence). This CDR3 is built from 15 residues.

This clonotype has a count of ten or more. The chain carries TRBV11-3 and TRBJ2-6; TRBD1 matches 10 bases. This CDR3 has 19 residues. V lost 3 bases and J lost 4; bases outside the gene matches: 12. The germline gives CDR1 SGHNT, CDR2 YENEEA. The CDR3 sequence: CASSLFWDRGGMGANVLTF. CDR3 bases: TGTGCCAGCAGCTTGTTTTGGGACAGGGGAGGAATGGGGGCCAACGTCCTGACTTTC.

This clonotype was observed many times. This rearrangement joins TRBV12-3 or TRBV12-4 to TRBJ2-2; D uncertain. The CDR3 runs to 18 residues. The V gene lost 2 bases and the J gene lost 2 bases, with 18 bases spanning the gap. The DNA of the CDR3 is TGTGCCAGCAGTTTAACGTCTGGTGTGAGTCTCAACACCGGGGAGCTGTTTTTT. Its translation: CASSLTSGVSLNTGELFF.

This clonotype came up many times. This is likely a read error, given that the CDR3 carries no conserved phenylalanine or tryptophan at its end. This sequence joins TRBV12-3 or TRBV12-4 and TRBJ1-1; 9 nucleotides align to TRBD1. The CDR3 consists of 15 residues. After removal of 6 bases from V and 5 bases from J, the junction contained 10 bases not matched to a gene. The CDR3 loop is CASRKQGAVGTEAFL. The CDR3 DNA reads TGTGCCAGCAGGAAACAGGGGGCGGTTGGAACTGAAGCTTTCCTT.

This clonotype occurred many times. The CDR3 nucleotides read TGCAGCGTTGAAATGCGACAGGGGGATAAAGCTTTCTTT. Its protein is CSVEMRQGDKAFF. The V gene is TRBV29-1, the J gene TRBJ1-1, with 9 bases that match TRBD1. Trimming at V came to 2 bases and at J to 9 bases, leaving 7 bases not matched to a gene. Germline CDR1 is SQVTM and CDR2 is ANQGSEA. The CDR3 runs 13 residues.

The table lists this clonotype with many counts. As DNA, the CDR3 is TGTGCCAGCAGCTCCCGTGGGGGCGAGTATAATTCACCCCTCCACTTT. This gives the protein CASSSRGGEYNSPLHF. The V gene is TRBV7-9, the J gene TRBJ1-6; TRBD1 might be the D (6 bases). Germline V gene data show CDR1 as SEHNR and CDR2 as FQNEAQ (reference sequence). With 4 bases removed from V and 4 bases from J, the gap between germline ends came to 14 bases. The length of the CDR3 is 16 residues. Full variable domain (outside the CDR3, taken from reference TRBV7-9 and TRBJ1-6): DTGVSQNPRHKITKRGQNVTFRCDPISEHNRLYWYRQTLGQGPEFLTYFQNEAQLEKSRLLSDRFSAERPKGSFSTLEIQRTEQGDSAMYLCASSSRGGEYNSPLHFGNGTRLTVT.

In this sample, this clonotype turned up many times. The chain joins TRBV11-2 to TRBJ2-7, with TRBD2 matching over 9 bases. The CDR3 is 17 residues long. Germline CDR1 and CDR2: SGHAT and FQNNGV. J was trimmed by 4 bases and V by 0 bases; bases with no gene match: 10. CDR3 protein: CASSLDQWREGRYEQYF. As DNA, the CDR3 is TGTGCCAGCAGCTTAGATCAATGGCGGGAGGGTCGGTACGAGCAGTACTTC. The variable domain in full, with the rest retrieved from reference TRBV11-2 and TRBJ2-7, is EAGVAQSPRYKIIEKRQSVAFWCNPISGHATLYWYQQILGQGPKLLIQFQNNGVVDDSQLPKDRFSAERLKGVDSTLKIQPAKLEDSAVYLCASSLDQWREGRYEQYFGPGTRLTVT.

This clonotype was seen at least ten times. This chain connects TRBV7-2 to TRBJ2-7, with 9 bases fitting TRBD2. The CDR3 contains 14 residues. Germline V gene lookup returns CDR1 SGHTA and CDR2 FQGNSA. V gave up 5 bases and J gave up 3 bases; unmatched junction bases: 5. The CDR3 region has the DNA TGTGCCAGCAGCCCCAGCGGGAGGAGCTACGAGCAGTACTTC. It is translated as CASSPSGRSYEQYF.

V is TRBV28 and J is TRBJ1-2; TRBD1 is a possible D gene (5 bases). Germline CDR1 and CDR2: MDHEN and SYDVKM. The CDR3 has 13 amino acids. Trimming removed 7 bases from V and 4 bases from J, with 13 bases in between. Written as DNA, the CDR3 is TGTGCCAGCATCCCCCCGGGGGGCTATGGCTACACCTTC. Translating it yields CASIPPGGYGYTF.